The rows below give T cell receptor beta chains drawn from one sample of a study of blood T cells in healthy people across ages. A single record per CDR3 protein comes from TCRdb applying MiXCR to the 5' RACE reads. The sample carries about 1,500,000 distinct CDR3 sequences, approximately 40% recorded once. The sample was blood. The origin of the receptors is a woman aged 18-35 years in good health. CDR3s include the opening cysteine and the closing phenylalanine or tryptophan. D genes are given only for firm matches. Expanded clones are given a class, and other clones once, few, many or no size at all.

clone size | J gene | V gene | D gene | CDR3 protein | CDR3 DNA
few | TRBJ2-6 | TRBV5-1 | . | CASSLVFSGANVLTF | TGCGCCAGCAGCTTGGTGTTCTCTGGGGCCAACGTCCTGACTTTC
. | TRBJ2-7 | TRBV11-2 | TRBD1 | CASSLVVRDRGSYEQYF | TGTGCCAGCAGCTTAGTGGTCCGGGACAGGGGATCCTACGAGCAGTACTTC
. | TRBJ2-7 | TRBV14 | . | CASSAVRSSYEQYF | TGTGCCAGCAGCGCGGTCAGGAGCTCCTACGAGCAGTACTTC
. | TRBJ2-1 | TRBV19 | . | CASSIARVLWNEQFF | TGTGCCAGTAGTATAGCCAGGGTTTTGTGGAATGAGCAGTTCTTC
few | TRBJ2-1 | TRBV24-1 | . | CATSEAGAWPEQFF | TGTGCCACCAGTGAAGCAGGGGCCTGGCCTGAGCAGTTCTTC
many | TRBJ2-3 | TRBV7-2 | TRBD2 | CASRISGSTDTQYF | TGTGCCAGCAGGATTAGCGGGAGCACAGATACGCAGTATTTT
. | TRBJ2-3 | TRBV10-2 | TRBD2 | CTSRDSGRGDTQYF | TGCACCAGCCGGGATAGCGGGAGGGGTGATACGCAGTATTTT
. | TRBJ1-2 | TRBV9 | . | CASSVVENDGYTF | TGTGCCAGCAGCGTAGTTGAGAACGACGGCTACACCTTC
many | TRBJ2-1 | TRBV27 | . | CASSDLNEQFF | TGTGCCAGCAGTGATCTCAATGAGCAGTTCTTC
. | TRBJ2-1 | TRBV4-1 | TRBD2 | CASSRTSGGARNEQFF | TGCGCCAGCAGTCGGACTAGCGGGGGGGCCAGGAATGAGCAGTTCTTC
. | TRBJ2-3 | TRBV5-1 | . | CASSKVRSDTQYF | TGCGCCAGCAGCAAGGTACGGTCAGATACGCAGTATTTT
. | TRBJ2-7 | TRBV20-1 | TRBD2 | CSAWDASGSDNEQYF | TGCAGTGCCTGGGACGCTAGCGGGAGCGACAATGAGCAGTACTTC
. | TRBJ2-3 | TRBV28 | . | CASSLGTFRTDTQYF | TGTGCCAGCAGCCTCGGGACTTTTCGCACAGATACGCAGTATTTT